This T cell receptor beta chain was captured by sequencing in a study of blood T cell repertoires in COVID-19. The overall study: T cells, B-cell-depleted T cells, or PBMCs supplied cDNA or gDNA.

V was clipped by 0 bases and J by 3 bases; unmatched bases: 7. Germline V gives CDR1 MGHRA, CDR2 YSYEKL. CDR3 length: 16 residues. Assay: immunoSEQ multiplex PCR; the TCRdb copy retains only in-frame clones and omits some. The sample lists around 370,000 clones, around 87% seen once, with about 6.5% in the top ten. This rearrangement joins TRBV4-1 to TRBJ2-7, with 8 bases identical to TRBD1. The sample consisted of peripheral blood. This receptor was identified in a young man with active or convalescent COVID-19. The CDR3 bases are TGCGCCAGCAGCCAAGACGTGGACAGGGCCTACTACGAGCAGTACTTC. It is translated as CASSQDVDRAYYEQYF.